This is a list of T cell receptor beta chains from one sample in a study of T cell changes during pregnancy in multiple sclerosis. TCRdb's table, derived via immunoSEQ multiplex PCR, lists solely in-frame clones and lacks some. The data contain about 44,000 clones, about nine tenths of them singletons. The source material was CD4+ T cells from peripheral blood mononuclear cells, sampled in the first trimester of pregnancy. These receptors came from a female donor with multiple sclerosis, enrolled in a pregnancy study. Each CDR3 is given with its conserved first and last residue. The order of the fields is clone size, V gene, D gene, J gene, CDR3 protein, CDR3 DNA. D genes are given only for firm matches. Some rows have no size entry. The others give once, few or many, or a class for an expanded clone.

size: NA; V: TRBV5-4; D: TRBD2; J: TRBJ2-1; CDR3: CASSFGGGRASNEQFF; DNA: TGTGCCAGCAGCTTCGGCGGCGGGAGGGCCTCCAATGAGCAGTTCTTC
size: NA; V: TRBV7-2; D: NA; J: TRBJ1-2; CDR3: CASSLEAGPEGYTF; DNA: TGTGCCAGCAGCTTAGAGGCGGGGCCGGAGGGCTACACCTTC
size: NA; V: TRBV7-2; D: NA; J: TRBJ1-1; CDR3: CASSSDYTEAFF; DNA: TGTGCCAGCAGCTCCGACTACACTGAAGCTTTCTTT
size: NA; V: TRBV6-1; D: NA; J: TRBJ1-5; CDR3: CASSPGHSNQPQHF; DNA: TGTGCCAGCAGTCCGGGTCATAGCAATCAGCCCCAGCATTTT
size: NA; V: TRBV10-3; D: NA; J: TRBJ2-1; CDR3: CAITPRRESGNEQFF; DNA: TGTGCCATCACCCCCCGACGGGAGTCAGGCAATGAGCAGTTCTTC
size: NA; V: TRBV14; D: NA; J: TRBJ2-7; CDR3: CASSQRPTGTYEQYF; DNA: TGTGCCAGCAGCCAAAGGCCGACAGGTACCTACGAGCAGTACTTC
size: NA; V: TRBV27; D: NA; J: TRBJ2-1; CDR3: CASSSRVVAESSYNEQFF; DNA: TGTGCCAGCAGCTCGAGGGTGGTAGCGGAAAGCTCCTACAATGAGCAGTTCTTC
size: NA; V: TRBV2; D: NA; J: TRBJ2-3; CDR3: CASSGLDTQYF; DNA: TGTGCCAGCAGTGGACTAGATACGCAGTATTTT
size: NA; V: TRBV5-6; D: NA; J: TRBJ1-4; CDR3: CASSLGGTGEKLFF; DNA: TGTGCCAGCAGCTTGGGCGGGACGGGTGAAAAACTGTTTTTT
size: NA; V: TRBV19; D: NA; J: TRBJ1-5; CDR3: CASSISVLNQPQHF; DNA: TGTGCCAGTAGTATATCGGTCCTCAATCAGCCCCAGCATTTT
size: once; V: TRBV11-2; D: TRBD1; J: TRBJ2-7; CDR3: CASSFTGTGDLRREQYF; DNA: TGTGCCAGCAGCTTCACCGGGACAGGGGACCTCAGGCGCGAGCAGTACTTC
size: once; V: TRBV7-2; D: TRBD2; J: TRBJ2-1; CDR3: CASSLVKFHSSGKYNEQFF; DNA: TGTGCCAGCAGCTTAGTAAAGTTCCATTCTAGCGGGAAGTACAATGAGCAGTTCTTC
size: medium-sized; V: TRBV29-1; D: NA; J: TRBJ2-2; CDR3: CSVVGYQNTGELFF; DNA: TGCAGCGTTGTGGGCTACCAGAACACCGGGGAGCTGTTTTTT
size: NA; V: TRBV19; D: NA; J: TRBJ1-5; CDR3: CASSIQNSNQPQHF; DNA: TGTGCCAGTAGTATCCAAAATAGCAATCAGCCCCAGCATTTT
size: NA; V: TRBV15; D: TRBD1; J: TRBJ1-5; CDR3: CATSRAMTGTGGFQPQHF; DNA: TGTGCCACCAGCAGAGCCATGACTGGGACAGGTGGATTTCAGCCCCAGCATTTT
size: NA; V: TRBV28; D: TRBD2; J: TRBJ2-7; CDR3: CASSSRLGGGSSYEQYF; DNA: TGTGCCAGCAGTTCTCGGCTCGGGGGGGGCAGCTCCTACGAGCAGTACTTC
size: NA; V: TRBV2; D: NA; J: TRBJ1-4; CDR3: CASSGWEGKLFF; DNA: TGTGCCAGCAGCGGCTGGGAGGGGAAACTGTTTTTT
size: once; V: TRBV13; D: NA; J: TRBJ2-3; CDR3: CASSQGDTQYF; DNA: TGTGCCAGCAGCCAGGGGGATACGCAGTATTTT
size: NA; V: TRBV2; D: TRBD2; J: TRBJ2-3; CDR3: CASSSLATSGRTDTQYF; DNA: TGTGCCAGCAGTTCCCTAGCCACTAGCGGGAGGACAGATACGCAGTATTTT
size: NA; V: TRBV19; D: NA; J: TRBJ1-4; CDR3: CASSIGRSAEKLFF; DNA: TGTGCCAGTAGTATAGGCAGGTCGGCTGAAAAACTGTTTTTT
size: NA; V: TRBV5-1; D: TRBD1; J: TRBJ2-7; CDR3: CASRENPGGAYKQYF; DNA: TGCGCCAGCAGAGAGAACCCAGGGGGTGCCTACAAGCAGTACTTC
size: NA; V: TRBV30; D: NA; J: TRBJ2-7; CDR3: CAWSVTASLHSYEQYF; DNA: TGTGCCTGGAGTGTTACAGCTTCTCTACACTCCTACGAGCAGTACTTC
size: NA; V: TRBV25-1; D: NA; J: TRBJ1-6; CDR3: CASRRLGDNSPLHF; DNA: TGTGCCAGCAGAAGACTAGGGGATAATTCACCCCTCCACTTT